These T cell receptor beta chains were read from a single sample in a study of radiotherapy plus CTLA-4 blockade in lung cancer. TCRdb's copy holds only in-frame clones and misses some; the assay was immunoSEQ multiplex PCR. The sample includes tens of thousands of clones, 60% to 80% of them seen just once. The starting material was peripheral blood, obtained from a patient treated with radiotherapy plus ipilimumab. These receptors originate from a human donor with non-small cell lung cancer whose response to radiotherapy plus ipilimumab could not be evaluated. The CDR3 runs from the conserved cysteine through the conserved F or W. Each record gives: J gene, clone size, CDR3 length, V gene, D gene, CDR3 DNA, CDR3 protein. A D gene is named only where the DNA matches it firmly. For some rows the clone size is stated as once, few or many, or as a class when expanded; others skip it.

J: TRBJ2-1; size: -; length: 16; V: TRBV9; D: TRBD2; DNA: TGTGCCAGCAGCTCCCGGTGGCGGGGGATTTACAATGAGCAGTTCTTC; CDR3: CASSSRWRGIYNEQFF
J: TRBJ1-2; size: -; length: 11; V: TRBV6-1; D: -; DNA: TGTGCCAGCATCGAGTACGAGGGCTACACCTTC; CDR3: CASIEYEGYTF
J: TRBJ2-1; size: -; length: 16; V: TRBV27; D: TRBD2; DNA: TGTGCCAGCAGGGGACTAGCGGGGGATCCTAACAATGAGCAGTTCTTC; CDR3: CASRGLAGDPNNEQFF
J: TRBJ2-3; size: once; length: 14; V: TRBV9; D: TRBD2; DNA: TGTGCCAGCAGCGATCCTAGCGGGGGAGATACGCAGTATTTT; CDR3: CASSDPSGGDTQYF
J: TRBJ1-3; size: -; length: 15; V: TRBV30; D: TRBD1; DNA: TGTGCCTGGAGAGGACAGGGGGCGGATGGAAACACCATATATTTT; CDR3: CAWRGQGADGNTIYF
J: TRBJ2-3; size: -; length: 15; V: TRBV28; D: -; DNA: TGTGCCAGCAGTTCGACGGGATCCGGCACAGATACGCAGTATTTT; CDR3: CASSSTGSGTDTQYF
J: TRBJ1-5; size: -; length: 12; V: TRBV7-2; D: -; DNA: TGTGCCAGCAGCTTTCAGAATCAGCCCCAGCATTTT; CDR3: CASSFQNQPQHF
J: TRBJ1-5; size: -; length: 16; V: TRBV6-6; D: -; DNA: TGTGCCAGCAGTTACCGTTCGCGGGGAAACAATCAGCCCCAGCATTTT; CDR3: CASSYRSRGNNQPQHF
J: TRBJ1-6; size: -; length: 14; V: TRBV5-1; D: -; DNA: TGCGCCAGCGGTGAGGGGGTGACAAATTCACCCCTCCACTTT; CDR3: CASGEGVTNSPLHF
J: TRBJ1-2; size: -; length: 12; V: TRBV19; D: -; DNA: TGTGCCAGTAGTCTGGCAGTTTATGGCTACACCTTC; CDR3: CASSLAVYGYTF
J: TRBJ1-1; size: -; length: 14; V: TRBV7-3; D: TRBD1; DNA: TGTGCCAGCAGCTCCTGGGACAGGGGACCTGAAGCTTTCTTT; CDR3: CASSSWDRGPEAFF
J: TRBJ2-1; size: -; length: 16; V: TRBV7-2; D: -; DNA: TGTGCCAGCAGCTCGTTGACAGGTAGTACCTACAATGAGCAGTTCTTC; CDR3: CASSSLTGSTYNEQFF